Following are 31 T cell receptor beta chains from one sample sequenced in a study of blood T cell repertoires in COVID-19. Clones were sequenced by immunoSEQ multiplex PCR, and TCRdb holds only the in-frame ones, with some missing. The sample has approximately 110,000 clones; 70% to 90% are singletons. The source material was peripheral blood. These receptors all come from a woman between 65 and 79 years old who had recovered from COVID-19.

V and J are TRBV4-3 and TRBJ2-7, with 14 bases aligning to TRBD2. V shed 4 bases, J shed 7 bases, and the junction held 6 bases outside the gene matches. There are 15 residues in the CDR3. Germline V gives CDR1 LGHNA, CDR2 YSLEER. CDR3 region: CASSLGLAGGHEQYF. The CDR3 DNA is TGCGCCAGCAGCCTTGGACTAGCGGGAGGTCATGAGCAGTACTTC.

For the CDR3, the DNA is TGTGCCAGCAGTCCCCGGGGTCCACAAGAGACCCAGTACTTC. Protein sequence: CASSPRGPQETQYF. The rearrangement joins TRBV6-2 or TRBV6-3 to TRBJ2-5; D might be TRBD2 (5 bases). CDR1 MNHEY and CDR2 SVGEGT come from the germline V gene. Trimming took off 5 bases at V and 2 bases at J, with 12 bases between the two ends. CDR3 size: 14 residues.

The chain has TRBV28 and TRBJ1-2; D not resolved. This CDR3 is 14 amino acids long. Deletions cut 6 bases from V and 1 base from J, with 12 bases between. The germline gives CDR1 MDHEN, CDR2 SYDVKM. CDR3 sequence reads: CASSARGFNYGYTF. For the CDR3, the DNA is TGTGCCAGCAGCGCCCGAGGCTTTAACTATGGCTACACCTTC.

V gene TRBV19 combines with J gene TRBJ2-2; 8 positions agree with TRBD2. This CDR3 is 15 amino acids long. Losses at the gene ends were 6 bases for V and 5 bases for J; bases not matched to a gene: 8. CDR1 is LNHDA and CDR2 is SQIVND in the germline V gene (reference sequence). The CDR3 sequence: CASSASGRGTGELFF. CDR3 DNA: TGTGCCAGTAGCGCTAGCGGGCGGGGGACCGGGGAGCTGTTTTTT.

The rearrangement uses TRBV5-6 and TRBJ2-1; D call uncertain. With 0 bases removed from V and 9 bases from J, the gap between germline ends came to 7 bases. Germline values: CDR1 SGHDT, CDR2 YYEEEE. This CDR3 is 12 amino acids long. The chain's CDR3 is CASSLASGEQFF. The CDR3 DNA sequence: TGTGCCAGCAGCTTGGCGAGTGGTGAGCAGTTCTTC.

This clone was found once. V gene TRBV9 combines with J gene TRBJ2-1, with TRBD2 matching over 7 bases. The V gene's germline CDR1 is SGDLS and CDR2 YYNGEE. J was trimmed by 7 bases and V by 0 bases; bases with no gene match: 13. The CDR3 covers 17 residues. CDR3 DNA: TGTGCCAGCAGCGTAGGGGGAGCGGGACCGGGCTGGAATGAGCAGTTCTTC. Protein product: CASSVGGAGPGWNEQFF.

This chain links TRBV2 with TRBJ1-2; 10 positions match TRBD1. The trim removed 5 bases at V and 2 bases at J, leaving 2 bases unmatched. This CDR3 region has 14 residues. Germline loops: CDR1 SNHLY, CDR2 FYNNEI. The CDR3 nucleotides read TGTGCCAGCAGTCGGACAGGGGGGAACTATGGCTACACCTTC. It is translated as CASSRTGGNYGYTF.

This sequence joins TRBV6-5 and TRBJ2-7, with TRBD1 matching 7 bases. CDR1 and CDR2 from the germline V gene are MNHEY and SVGAGI. This CDR3 spans 16 amino acids. J lost 4 bases, V lost 2 bases, and 11 bases had no gene match. The CDR3 protein is CASSYPPQGINYEQYF. DNA of the CDR3: TGTGCCAGCAGTTACCCCCCACAGGGGATCAATTACGAGCAGTACTTC.

The V call is TRBV7-2, the J call TRBJ2-7; tentatively, D is TRBD1 (5 bases). CDR1 and CDR2 (germline): SGHTA, FQGNSA. V lost 1 base and J lost 0, with 7 bases in between. The CDR3 extends over 14 amino acids. The CDR3 sequence is CASSLDGHSYEQYF. The DNA for the CDR3 is TGTGCCAGCAGCTTAGACGGACACTCCTACGAGCAGTACTTC.

This chain connects TRBV30 to TRBJ2-7; TRBD1 matches at 7 bases. CDR3 length equals 13 residues. V trimming: 1 base; J trimming: 9 bases; junction bases outside the gene matches: 9. Per germline, CDR1 GTSNPN and CDR2 SVGIG (reference sequence). CDR3: CAWSGGQRLGQYF. For the CDR3, the DNA is TGTGCCTGGAGTGGGGGACAGAGGTTAGGGCAGTACTTC.

The chain couples TRBV4-1 to TRBJ2-6; D gene uncertain. CDR3 length equals 13 residues. Germline lookup yields CDR1 MGHRA and CDR2 YSYEKL. Trimming pared 7 bases from V and 0 bases from J, leaving 4 bases between. The CDR3 sequence is CASKSSGANVLTF. CDR3 bases: TGCGCCAGCAAGAGCTCTGGGGCCAACGTCCTGACTTTC.

The chain links TRBV6-5 to TRBJ1-2; TRBD1 might be the D (5 bases). V dropped 2 bases and J dropped 8 bases, with 12 bases sitting between them. The CDR3 contains 13 residues. CDR1 is MNHEY, CDR2 SVGAGI, per germline. CDR3: CASSYPGFGGYTF. The CDR3 coding sequence is TGTGCCAGCAGTTACCCAGGGTTCGGGGGCTACACCTTC.

This chain links TRBV15 with TRBJ1-1; TRBD1 matches at 7 bases. With 1 base clipped from V and 7 bases from J, the junction kept 21 bases outside the gene matches. Germline CDR1 LNHNV, CDR2 YYDKDF (reference sequence). The CDR3 loop spans 19 amino acids. CDR3: CATSRAPPLRQGPISEAFF. The CDR3 DNA sequence: TGTGCCACCAGCAGAGCCCCTCCCCTTAGACAGGGCCCTATAAGTGAAGCTTTCTTT.

V and J are TRBV7-2 and TRBJ2-7; 9 bases are a match to TRBD1. The CDR3 totals 17 residues. From germline, CDR1 is SGHTA and CDR2 FQGNSA. V dropped 4 bases and J dropped 3; count of bases not matched to a gene: 13. The CDR3 DNA follows: TGTGCCAGCAGCTCACCCCCGGGACAGGGTACCTACTACGAGCAGTACTTC. Translating it yields CASSSPPGQGTYYEQYF. Variable domain in full (rest from reference TRBV7-2 and TRBJ2-7): GAGVSQSPSNKVTEKGKDVELRCDPISGHTALYWYRQSLGQGLEFLIYFQGNSAPDKSGLPSDRFSAERTGGSVSTLTIQRTQQEDSAVYLCASSSPPGQGTYYEQYFGPGTRLTVT.

This CDR3 is CSAKPDTQYF. Written as DNA, the CDR3 is TGCAGTGCTAAGCCAGATACGCAGTATTTT. V and J are TRBV20-1 and TRBJ2-3, with D unresolved. The CDR3 extends over 10 amino acids. Germline V gene lookup returns CDR1 DFQATT and CDR2 SNEGSKA (reference sequence). With 4 bases removed from V and 4 bases from J, the gap between germline ends came to 3 bases.

The chain couples TRBV30 to TRBJ2-7; 8 nucleotides align to TRBD2. CDR3 size: 12 residues. CDR1 GTSNPN and CDR2 SVGIG come from the germline V gene (reference sequence). V lost 2 bases to trimming and J lost 5 bases; unmatched junction nucleotides: 2. This CDR3 reads CAWSRGGDEQYF. CDR3 in DNA: TGTGCCTGGAGTCGGGGGGGAGACGAGCAGTACTTC. Full variable domain (rest looked up from reference TRBV30 and TRBJ2-7): SQTIHQWPATLVQPVGSPLSLECTVEGTSNPNLYWYRQAAGRGLQLLFYSVGIGQISSEVPQNLSASRPQDRQFILSSKKLLLSDSGFYLCAWSRGGDEQYFGPGTRLTVT.

The rearrangement links TRBV27 to TRBJ2-7; D may be TRBD1 (6 bases). This CDR3 has 14 amino acids. CDR1 is MNHEY and CDR2 is SMNVEV in the germline V gene (reference sequence). Trimming pared 5 bases from V and 4 bases from J, leaving 15 bases between. The CDR3 here is CASSKQGGSYEQYF. The CDR3 coding sequence is TGTGCCAGCAGTAAACAGGGCGGTAGTTACGAGCAGTACTTC.

The chain carries TRBV5-6 and TRBJ2-7; 8 bases line up with TRBD1. Trimming at V came to 4 bases and at J to 2 bases, leaving 11 bases not matched to a gene. Germline V lookup: CDR1 SGHDT, CDR2 YYEEEE. The CDR3 runs to 16 residues. The chain's CDR3 is CASSARDRGRTYEQYF. The CDR3 DNA is TGTGCCAGCAGCGCGAGAGACAGGGGCCGGACCTACGAGCAGTACTTC. Variable domain in full (rest from reference TRBV5-6 and TRBJ2-7): DAGVTQSPTHLIKTRGQQVTLRCSPKSGHDTVSWYQQALGQGPQFIFQYYEEEERQRGNFPDRFSGHQFPNYSSELNVNALLLGDSALYLCASSARDRGRTYEQYFGPGTRLTVT.

This chain joins TRBV27 and TRBJ2-1; 13 bases match TRBD2. Germline-derived CDR1 and CDR2 are MNHEY and SMNVEV (reference sequence). J was trimmed by 6 bases and V by 4 bases; bases with no gene match: 3. The length of the CDR3 is 15 residues. CDR3 sequence reads: CASSSGLAGVNEQFF. In nucleotides, the CDR3 is TGTGCCAGCAGTTCAGGACTAGCGGGAGTCAATGAGCAGTTCTTC.

The chain recombines TRBV9 with TRBJ2-3, with D uncertain. Trimming left V 2 bases short and J 0 bases short, with 4 bases between. This CDR3 region has 13 residues. Germline V CDR1 and CDR2: SGDLS, YYNGEE. CDR3 coding DNA: TGTGCCAGCAGCGTTATCAGCACAGATACGCAGTATTTT. Protein sequence: CASSVISTDTQYF.

This clone has a single count. This chain connects TRBV28 to TRBJ2-7; D is perhaps TRBD1 (5 bases). Germline V gene lookup returns CDR1 MDHEN and CDR2 SYDVKM. Trimming left V 6 bases short and J 2 bases short, with 8 bases between. This CDR3 contains 12 residues. The CDR3 spells CASRQATYEQYF. In DNA form, the CDR3 reads TGTGCCAGCAGACAGGCCACCTACGAGCAGTACTTC.

This clone was found once. V gene TRBV24-1 combines with J gene TRBJ2-2; 10 bases map to TRBD1. Losses at the gene ends were 5 bases for V and 5 bases for J; bases not matched to a gene: 7. Germline V gives CDR1 KGHDR, CDR2 SFDVKD. The CDR3 consists of 16 residues. CDR3 residues: CATSGRDRGETGELFF. CDR3 DNA: TGTGCCACCAGTGGCCGGGACAGGGGAGAGACCGGGGAGCTGTTTTTT.

In this sample, this clone turned up a few times. The gene calls are TRBV10-3 and TRBJ1-5, with D unresolved. Between the trimmed V and J ends, which lost 5 bases and 3 bases, there was a span of 11 bases. In germline, CDR1 is ENHRY, CDR2 SYGVKD. The length of the CDR3 is 14 residues. As DNA, the CDR3 is TGTGCCATCAGTCCGGAGGGCTCCAATCAGCCCCAGCATTTT. Protein sequence: CAISPEGSNQPQHF.

This chain uses TRBV15 with TRBJ2-7; 9 nucleotides align to TRBD1. Germline CDR1 LNHNV, CDR2 YYDKDF (reference sequence). The V gene end was trimmed by 0 bases and the J gene end by 6 bases; junction bases not matched to a gene: 3. The CDR3 spans 14 residues. DNA for the CDR3: TGTGCCACCAGCAGAGATACGGACAGGGGCGAGCAGTACTTC. It translates to CATSRDTDRGEQYF.

This clone was recorded a few times. This chain joins TRBV18 and TRBJ2-1; TRBD1 matches at 8 bases. Germline V gives CDR1 KGHSH, CDR2 LQKENI. The CDR3 runs to 15 residues. Losses at the gene ends were 3 bases for V and 3 bases for J; bases not matched to a gene: 4. The CDR3 DNA reads TGTGCCAGCTCACCGCCAGGGGGCGTCTACAATGAGCAGTTCTTC. Its protein product is CASSPPGGVYNEQFF.

The chain uses TRBV7-2 and TRBJ2-7; maybe TRBD2 (7 bases). Germline lookup yields CDR1 SGHTA and CDR2 FQGNSA. The V gene lost 5 bases and the J gene lost 5 bases, with 22 bases spanning the gap. The CDR3 contains 16 residues. The CDR3 protein is CASSQTAGAGRNEQYF. The CDR3 DNA reads TGTGCCAGCAGCCAAACGGCGGGGGCGGGACGAAACGAGCAGTACTTC.

The chain employs TRBV6-2 or TRBV6-3 and TRBJ2-7; 8 nucleotides align to TRBD2. This CDR3 is built from 15 residues. The V gene end was trimmed by 2 bases and the J gene end by 6 bases; junction bases not matched to a gene: 9. Germline V gene lookup returns CDR1 MNHEY and CDR2 SVGEGT. The CDR3 sequence: CASSYARRSGGEQYF. The CDR3 DNA follows: TGTGCCAGCAGTTACGCCCGACGGAGCGGGGGCGAGCAGTACTTC.

The chain links TRBV7-2 to TRBJ1-2; 7 nucleotides align to TRBD1. The CDR3 runs to 12 residues. Germline CDR1 reads SGHTA; CDR2 reads FQGNSA. V shed 5 bases and J 7 bases; nucleotides not matched to a gene: 4. The CDR3 is CASSRRGAGYTF. As DNA, the CDR3 is TGTGCCAGCAGCCGCAGGGGGGCTGGCTACACCTTC.

This chain connects TRBV19 to TRBJ2-1; TRBD1 might be the D (5 bases). Germline lookup yields CDR1 LNHDA and CDR2 SQIVND (reference sequence). V was shortened by 5 bases and J by 6 bases, with 17 bases between the two germline ends. The CDR3 covers 15 residues. The CDR3 DNA reads as TGTGCCAGTAGTCCCCTCCTGACAGTGCCCAATGAGCAGTTCTTC. This gives the protein CASSPLLTVPNEQFF. The complete variable domain, with remaining parts taken from reference TRBV19 and TRBJ2-1, reads DGGITQSPKYLFRKEGQNVTLSCEQNLNHDAMYWYRQDPGQGLRLIYYSQIVNDFQKGDIAEGYSVSREKKESFPLTVTSAQKNPTAFYLCASSPLLTVPNEQFFGPGTRLTVL.

The V gene is TRBV5-8, the J gene TRBJ2-3; tentative D call: TRBD2 (5 bases). V lost 7 bases to trimming and J lost 0 bases, with 9 bases between them. CDR3 size: 13 residues. Germline V CDR1 and CDR2: SGHTS, YDEGEE. For the CDR3, the DNA is TGTGCCAGCCCCGGACTGAGCACAGATACGCAGTATTTT. It codes for CASPGLSTDTQYF.

This chain uses TRBV2 with TRBJ2-7; 8 nucleotides line up with TRBD2. CDR1 is SNHLY and CDR2 is FYNNEI in the germline V gene. The ends lost 0 bases at V and 1 base at J; junction bases unmatched: 2. The CDR3 runs to 15 residues. The CDR3 sequence: CASSEAGGRSYEQYF. The CDR3 region has the DNA TGTGCCAGCAGTGAAGCTGGCGGGAGGTCCTACGAGCAGTACTTC.